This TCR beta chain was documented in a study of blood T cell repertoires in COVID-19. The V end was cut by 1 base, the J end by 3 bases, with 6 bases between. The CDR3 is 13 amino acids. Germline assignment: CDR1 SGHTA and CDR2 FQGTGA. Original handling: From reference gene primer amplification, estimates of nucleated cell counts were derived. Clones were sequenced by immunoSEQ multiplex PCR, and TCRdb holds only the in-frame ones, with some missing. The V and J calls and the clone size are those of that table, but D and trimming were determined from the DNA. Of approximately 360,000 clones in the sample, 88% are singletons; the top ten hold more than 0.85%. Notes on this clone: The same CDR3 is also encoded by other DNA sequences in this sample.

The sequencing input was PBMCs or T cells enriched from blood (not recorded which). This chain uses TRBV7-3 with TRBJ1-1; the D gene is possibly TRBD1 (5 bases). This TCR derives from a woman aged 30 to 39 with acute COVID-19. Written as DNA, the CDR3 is TGTGCCAGCAGCTTAAGGGGGGACACTGAAGCTTTCTTT. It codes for CASSLRGDTEAFF.